These T cell receptor beta chains were read from a single sample in a study of blood T cell repertoires in COVID-19. Using immunoSEQ multiplex PCR, the repertoire was profiled, and TCRdb retains in-frame clones only, with some absent. Among 100,000 to 150,000 clones, around three quarters were seen once, and the ten largest hold around 15%. Material: peripheral blood. The source of these receptors is a man aged 55 to 70 with active or convalescent COVID-19. Both conserved end residues are part of each CDR3.

V	length	CDR3
TRBV11-1	19	CASSLAGTGAGGNTGELFF
TRBV2	13	CASRADRGYGYTF
TRBV2	12	CASGGSAGEQFF
TRBV15	16	CATSLNSGRGPYEQYF
TRBV5-8	14	CASGGQENGEKLFF
TRBV9	14	CASSVDSGADTQYF
TRBV7-9	16	CASSLVGGPSSYEQYF
TRBV5-6	16	CASSLVAGLPGNEQFF
TRBV2	14	CASSGDRAIYGYTF
TRBV21-1	15	CASSKGGSRRGEQYF
TRBV4-2	16	CASSQRLAGGSDTQYF
TRBV27	15	CASSPQGPGTDTQYF
TRBV27	16	CASSLSSTGFTYEQYF
TRBV18	13	CASSRRQRETQYF
TRBV2	17	CASKDTLGAGKVDEQYF
TRBV7-6	16	CASSSKGLAPTGELFF
TRBV7-2	15	CASSNTSPLLREQYF
TRBV28	14	CASTNLVGSYEQYF
TRBV3-1/TRBV3-2	14	CASSERTGSETQYF
TRBV7-2	14	CASSPYGGAYEQYF
TRBV18	15	CASSRTTGSSYEQYF
TRBV6-6	15	CASSTNRGTDQPQHF
TRBV7-7	15	CASSFGPPEVETQYF
TRBV30	15	CAWSAGVHSNQPQHF
TRBV9	17	CASSVGGSTGTYNEQFF
TRBV3-1/TRBV3-2	14	CASSLQAAQETQYF
TRBV7-2	13	CASSLDLLGGLFF
TRBV18	14	CASSPRALQETQYF
TRBV5-4	13	CASSLAGNYGYTF
TRBV10-2	22	CASSEPLRRLAGGGGSTDTQYF
TRBV9	14	CASSVVPSFEKLFF
TRBV11-1	14	CASSRSGSSYEQYF
TRBV14	18	CASSQRHQGIGVTDTQYF
TRBV27	14	CASSVPGYQETQYF
TRBV4-2	15	CASSLRAGAGNTIYF
TRBV5-1	15	CASSLAYSNNSPLHF
TRBV7-2	15	CASSFPGIGNQPQHF
TRBV7-2	15	CASSITGLEGDEQFF
TRBV12-3/TRBV12-4	13	CASTQGGWDGYTF
TRBV5-4	13	CASSRDTQETQYF
TRBV7-6	17	CASSLVSHMDRGYEQYF
TRBV7-8	14	CASSRDRTFYEQYF
TRBV2	13	CASSYPGTDTQYF
TRBV7-9	12	CASSLAPGGEFF
TRBV24-1	15	CATSGQDRAPNEQFF
TRBV28	15	CASSLRDRGFLKQYF
TRBV27	14	CASRVRQGYTEAFF
TRBV11-2	15	CASSTGLAGGFEQFF
TRBV25-1	17	CASMVCEWAQNTGELFF
TRBV19	13	CASSLRGLSGYTF
TRBV9	14	CASSVETASGELFF
TRBV7-7	12	CAVGANDYGYTF
TRBV9	16	CASTPSGSGSIDTQYF
TRBV3-1/TRBV3-2	10	CAGQGAKQYF
TRBV3-1/TRBV3-2	18	CASSQSSGGAQGTDTQYF